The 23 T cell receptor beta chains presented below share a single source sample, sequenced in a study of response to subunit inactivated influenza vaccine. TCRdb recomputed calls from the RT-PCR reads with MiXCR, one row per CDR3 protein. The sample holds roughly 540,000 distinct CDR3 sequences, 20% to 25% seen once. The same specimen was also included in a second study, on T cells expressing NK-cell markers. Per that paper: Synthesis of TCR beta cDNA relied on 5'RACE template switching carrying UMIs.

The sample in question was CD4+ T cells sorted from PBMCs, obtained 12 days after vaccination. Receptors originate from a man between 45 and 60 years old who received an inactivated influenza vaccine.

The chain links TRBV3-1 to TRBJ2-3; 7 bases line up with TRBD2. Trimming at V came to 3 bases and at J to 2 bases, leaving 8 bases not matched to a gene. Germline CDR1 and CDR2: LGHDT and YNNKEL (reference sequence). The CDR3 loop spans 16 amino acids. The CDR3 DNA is TGTGCCAGCAGCCAGACTAGCAATTCGATCACAGATACGCAGTATTTT. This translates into CASSQTSNSITDTQYF.

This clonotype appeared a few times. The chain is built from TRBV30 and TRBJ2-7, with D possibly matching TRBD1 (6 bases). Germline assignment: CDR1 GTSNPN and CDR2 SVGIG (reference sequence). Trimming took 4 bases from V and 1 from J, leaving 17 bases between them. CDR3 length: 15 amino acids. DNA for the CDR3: TGTGCCTGGACCAGGGTAATAGACAGGTCCTACGAGCAGTACTTC. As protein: CAWTRVIDRSYEQYF.

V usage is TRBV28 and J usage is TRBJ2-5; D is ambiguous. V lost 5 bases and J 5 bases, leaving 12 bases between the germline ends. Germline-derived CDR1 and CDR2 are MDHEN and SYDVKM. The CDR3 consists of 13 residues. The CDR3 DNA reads TGTGCCAGCAGTCTAAGTGTACGGGAGACCCAGTACTTC. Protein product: CASSLSVRETQYF.

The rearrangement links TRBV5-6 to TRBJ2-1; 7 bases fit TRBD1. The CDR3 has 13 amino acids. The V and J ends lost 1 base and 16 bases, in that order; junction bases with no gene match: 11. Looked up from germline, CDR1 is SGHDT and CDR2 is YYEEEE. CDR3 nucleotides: TGTGCCAGCAGCTTGAGTGCTACAGGGGCTCTCTTCTTC. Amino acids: CASSLSATGALFF.

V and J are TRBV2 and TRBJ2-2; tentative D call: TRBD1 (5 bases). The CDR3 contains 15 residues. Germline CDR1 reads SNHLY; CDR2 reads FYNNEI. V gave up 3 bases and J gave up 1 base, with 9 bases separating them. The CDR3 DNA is TGTGCCAGCAGTGAGGTCAGGGTGAACACCGGGGAGCTGTTTTTT. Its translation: CASSEVRVNTGELFF. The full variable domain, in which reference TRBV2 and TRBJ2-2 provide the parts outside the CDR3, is EPEVTQTPSHQVTQMGQEVILRCVPISNHLYFYWYRQILGQKVEFLVSFYNNEISEKSEIFDDQFSVERPDGSNFTLKIRSTKLEDSAMYFCASSEVRVNTGELFFGEGSRLTVL.

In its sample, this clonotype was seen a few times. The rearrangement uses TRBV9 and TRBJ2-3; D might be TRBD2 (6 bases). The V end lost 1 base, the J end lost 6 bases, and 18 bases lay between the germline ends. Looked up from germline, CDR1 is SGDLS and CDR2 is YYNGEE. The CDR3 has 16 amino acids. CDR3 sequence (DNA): TGTGCCAGCAGCGTACAACCGGGAGCGACTGGGGATACGCAGTATTTT. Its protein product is CASSVQPGATGDTQYF.

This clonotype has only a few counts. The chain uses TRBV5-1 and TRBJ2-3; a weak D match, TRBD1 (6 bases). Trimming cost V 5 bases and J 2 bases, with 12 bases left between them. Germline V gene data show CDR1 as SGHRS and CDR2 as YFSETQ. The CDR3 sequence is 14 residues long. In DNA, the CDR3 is TGCGCCAGCAGTCAAGGGGGTCCCACAGATACGCAGTATTTT. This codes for CASSQGGPTDTQYF.

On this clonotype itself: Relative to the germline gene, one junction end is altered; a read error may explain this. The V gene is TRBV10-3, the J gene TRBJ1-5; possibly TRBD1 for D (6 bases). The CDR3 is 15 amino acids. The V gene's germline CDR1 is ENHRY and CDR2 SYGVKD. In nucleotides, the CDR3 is TGTGCCATCAGTGAAACAGGGTACAGCAATCAGCACCAGCATTTT. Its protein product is CAISETGYSNQHQHF.

The CDR3 loop is CSASGKTYEQYF. The CDR3 DNA is TGCAGTGCTAGCGGGAAGACCTACGAGCAGTACTTC. The chain recombines TRBV20-1 with TRBJ2-7; TRBD2 is a possible D gene (5 bases). V lost 3 bases to trimming and J lost 2 bases, with 8 bases between them. This CDR3 spans 12 amino acids. The germline V gene encodes CDR1 DFQATT and CDR2 SNEGSKA (reference sequence).

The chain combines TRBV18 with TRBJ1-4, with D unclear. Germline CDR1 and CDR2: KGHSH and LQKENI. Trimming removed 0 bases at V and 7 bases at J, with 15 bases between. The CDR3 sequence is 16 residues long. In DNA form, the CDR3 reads TGTGCCAGCTCACCACCGGGTCAGAGAAGGGTTGAAAAACTGTTTTTT. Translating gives CASSPPGQRRVEKLFF. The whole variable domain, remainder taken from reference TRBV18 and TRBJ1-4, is NAGVMQNPRHLVRRRGQEARLRCSPMKGHSHVYWYRQLPEEGLKFMVYLQKENIIDESGMPKERFSAEFPKEGPSILRIQQVVRGDSAAYFCASSPPGQRRVEKLFFGSGTQLSVL.

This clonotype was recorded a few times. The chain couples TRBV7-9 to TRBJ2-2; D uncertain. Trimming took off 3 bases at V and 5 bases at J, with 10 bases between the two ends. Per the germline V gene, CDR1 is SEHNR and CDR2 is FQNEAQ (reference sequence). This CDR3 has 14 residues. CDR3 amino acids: CASSFGTATGELFF. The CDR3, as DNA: TGTGCCAGCAGCTTTGGAACAGCGACCGGGGAGCTGTTTTTT.

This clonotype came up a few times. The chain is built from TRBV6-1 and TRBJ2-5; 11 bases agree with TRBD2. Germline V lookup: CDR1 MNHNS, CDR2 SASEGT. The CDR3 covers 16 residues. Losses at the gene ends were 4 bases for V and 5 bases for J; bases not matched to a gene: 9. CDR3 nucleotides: TGTGCCAGCAGTGCACGGACTAGCGGGTCCAGGGAGACCCAGTACTTC. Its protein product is CASSARTSGSRETQYF.

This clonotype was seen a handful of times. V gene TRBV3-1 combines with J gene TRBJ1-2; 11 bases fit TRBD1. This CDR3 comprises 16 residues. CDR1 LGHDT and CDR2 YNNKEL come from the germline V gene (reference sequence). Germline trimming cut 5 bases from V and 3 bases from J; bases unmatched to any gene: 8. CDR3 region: CASSSPDRGLYYGYTF. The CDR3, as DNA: TGTGCCAGCAGCTCCCCGGACAGGGGGCTTTACTATGGCTACACCTTC. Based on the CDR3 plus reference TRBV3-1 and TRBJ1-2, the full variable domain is DTAVSQTPKYLVTQMGNDKSIKCEQNLGHDTMYWYKQDSKKFLKIMFSYNNKELIINETVPNRFSPKSPDKAHLNLHINSLELGDSAVYFCASSSPDRGLYYGYTFGSGTRLTVV.

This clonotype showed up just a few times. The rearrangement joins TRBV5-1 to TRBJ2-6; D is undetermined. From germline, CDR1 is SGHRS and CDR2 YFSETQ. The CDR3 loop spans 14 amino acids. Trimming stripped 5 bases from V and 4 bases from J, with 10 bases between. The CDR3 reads CASSTPGGANVLTF. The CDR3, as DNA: TGCGCCAGCAGTACCCCCGGGGGGGCCAACGTCCTGACTTTC. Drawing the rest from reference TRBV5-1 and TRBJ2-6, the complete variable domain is KAGVTQTPRYLIKTRGQQVTLSCSPISGHRSVSWYQQTPGQGLQFLFEYFSETQRNKGNFPGRFSGRQFSNSRSEMNVSTLELGDSALYLCASSTPGGANVLTFGAGSRLTVL.

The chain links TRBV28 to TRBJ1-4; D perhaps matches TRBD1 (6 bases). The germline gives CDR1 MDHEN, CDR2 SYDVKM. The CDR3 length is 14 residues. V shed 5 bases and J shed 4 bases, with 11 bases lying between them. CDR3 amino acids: CASSGRGGNEKLFF. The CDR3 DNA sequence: TGTGCCAGCAGTGGCAGGGGTGGTAATGAAAAACTGTTTTTT.

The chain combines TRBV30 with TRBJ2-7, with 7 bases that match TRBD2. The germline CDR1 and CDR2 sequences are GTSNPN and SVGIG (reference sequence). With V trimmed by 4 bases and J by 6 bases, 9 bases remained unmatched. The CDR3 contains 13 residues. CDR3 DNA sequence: TGTGCCTGGACGCGGGGGAGGGCTGGCGAGCAGTACTTC. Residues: CAWTRGRAGEQYF.

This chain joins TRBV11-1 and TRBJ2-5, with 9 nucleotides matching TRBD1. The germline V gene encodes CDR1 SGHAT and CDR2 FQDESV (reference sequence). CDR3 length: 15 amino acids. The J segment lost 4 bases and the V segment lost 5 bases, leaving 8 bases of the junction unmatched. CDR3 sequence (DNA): TGTGCCAGCAGCCACAGGGACAGGGCAGGAGAGACCCAGTACTTC. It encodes CASSHRDRAGETQYF.

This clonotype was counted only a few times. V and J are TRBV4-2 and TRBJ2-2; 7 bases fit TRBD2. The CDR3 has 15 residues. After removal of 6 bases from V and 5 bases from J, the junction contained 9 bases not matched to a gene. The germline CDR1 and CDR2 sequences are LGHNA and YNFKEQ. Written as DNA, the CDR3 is TGTGCCAGCAGGCCCACTAGCGAAAGAACCGGGGAGCTGTTTTTT. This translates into CASRPTSERTGELFF.

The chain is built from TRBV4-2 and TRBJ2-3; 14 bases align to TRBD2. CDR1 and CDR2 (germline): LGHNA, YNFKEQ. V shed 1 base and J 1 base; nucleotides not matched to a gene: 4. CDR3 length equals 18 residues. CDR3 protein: CASSQGLAGGFGTDTQYF. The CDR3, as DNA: TGTGCCAGCAGCCAAGGACTAGCGGGGGGGTTCGGCACAGATACGCAGTATTTT.

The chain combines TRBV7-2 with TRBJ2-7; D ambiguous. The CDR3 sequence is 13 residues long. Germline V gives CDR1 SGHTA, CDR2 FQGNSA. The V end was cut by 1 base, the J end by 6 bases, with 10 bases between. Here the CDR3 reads CASSLGLVGEQYF. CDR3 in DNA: TGTGCCAGCAGCTTAGGTTTGGTTGGCGAGCAGTACTTC.

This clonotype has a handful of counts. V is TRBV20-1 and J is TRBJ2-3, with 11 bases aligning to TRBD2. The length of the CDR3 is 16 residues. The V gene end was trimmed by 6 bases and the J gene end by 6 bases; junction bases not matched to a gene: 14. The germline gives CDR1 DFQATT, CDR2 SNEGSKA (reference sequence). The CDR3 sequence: CSALGVTSGDLDTQYF. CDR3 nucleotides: TGCAGTGCCCTCGGGGTGACTAGCGGGGACCTCGATACGCAGTATTTT.

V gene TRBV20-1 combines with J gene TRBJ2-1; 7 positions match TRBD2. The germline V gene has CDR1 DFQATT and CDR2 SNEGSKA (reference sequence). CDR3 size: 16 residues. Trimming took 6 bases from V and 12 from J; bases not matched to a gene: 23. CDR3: CSATRLHGRGEPRQFF. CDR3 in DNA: TGCAGTGCCACACGACTCCACGGTCGGGGGGAACCCCGGCAGTTCTTC.

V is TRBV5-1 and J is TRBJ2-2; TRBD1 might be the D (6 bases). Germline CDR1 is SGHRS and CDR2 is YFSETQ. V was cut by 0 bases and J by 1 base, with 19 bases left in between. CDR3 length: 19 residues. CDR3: CASSLGGGWISKNTGELFF. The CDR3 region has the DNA TGCGCCAGCAGCTTGGGAGGGGGATGGATCTCCAAGAACACCGGGGAGCTGTTTTTT.